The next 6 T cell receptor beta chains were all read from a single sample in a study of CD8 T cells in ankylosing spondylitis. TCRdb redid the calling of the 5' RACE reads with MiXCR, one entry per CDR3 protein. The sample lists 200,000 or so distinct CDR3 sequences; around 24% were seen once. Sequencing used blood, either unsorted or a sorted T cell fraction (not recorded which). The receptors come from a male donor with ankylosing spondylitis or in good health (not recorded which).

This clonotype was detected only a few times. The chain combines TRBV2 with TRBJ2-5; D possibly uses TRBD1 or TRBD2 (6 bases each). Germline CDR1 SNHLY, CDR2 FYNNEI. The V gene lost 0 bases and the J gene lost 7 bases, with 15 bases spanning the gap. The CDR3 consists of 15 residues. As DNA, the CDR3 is TGTGCCAGCAGTGAAGCGCTTCGGGGGCCTGGGACCCAGTACTTC. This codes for CASSEALRGPGTQYF.

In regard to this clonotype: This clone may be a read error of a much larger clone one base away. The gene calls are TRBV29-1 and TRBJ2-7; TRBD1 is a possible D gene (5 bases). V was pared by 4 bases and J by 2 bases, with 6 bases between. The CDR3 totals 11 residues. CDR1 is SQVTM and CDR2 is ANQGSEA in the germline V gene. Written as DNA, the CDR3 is TGCAGCGTTGCAGGGACCTACGAGCAGTACTTC. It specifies CSVAGTYEQYF.

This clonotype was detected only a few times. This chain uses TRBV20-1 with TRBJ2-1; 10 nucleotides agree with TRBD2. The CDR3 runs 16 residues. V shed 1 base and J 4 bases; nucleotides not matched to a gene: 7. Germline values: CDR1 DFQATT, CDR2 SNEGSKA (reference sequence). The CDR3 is CSARGSGRPQYNEQFF. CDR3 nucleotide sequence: TGCAGTGCTAGAGGTAGCGGGAGGCCCCAGTACAATGAGCAGTTCTTC.

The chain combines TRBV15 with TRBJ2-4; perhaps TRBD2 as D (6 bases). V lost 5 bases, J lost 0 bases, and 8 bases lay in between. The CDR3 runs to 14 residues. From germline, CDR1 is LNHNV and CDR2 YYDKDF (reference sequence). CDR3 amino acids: CATSGGVAKNIQYF. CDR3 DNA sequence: TGTGCCACCAGCGGAGGGGTAGCCAAAAACATTCAGTACTTC.

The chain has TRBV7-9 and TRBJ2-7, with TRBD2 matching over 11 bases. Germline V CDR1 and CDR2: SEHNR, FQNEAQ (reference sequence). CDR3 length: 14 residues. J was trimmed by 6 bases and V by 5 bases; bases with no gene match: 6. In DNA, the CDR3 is TGTGCCAGCAGCGTACTAGCGGGAGACTTCGAGCAGTACTTC. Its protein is CASSVLAGDFEQYF.

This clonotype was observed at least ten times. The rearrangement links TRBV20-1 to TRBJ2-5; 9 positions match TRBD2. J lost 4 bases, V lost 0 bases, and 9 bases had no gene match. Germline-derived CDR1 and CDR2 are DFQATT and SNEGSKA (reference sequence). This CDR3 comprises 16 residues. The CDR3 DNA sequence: TGCAGTGCTAGAGATCCCACGCGGGAGGGCGGAGAGACCCAGTACTTC. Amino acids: CSARDPTREGGETQYF.